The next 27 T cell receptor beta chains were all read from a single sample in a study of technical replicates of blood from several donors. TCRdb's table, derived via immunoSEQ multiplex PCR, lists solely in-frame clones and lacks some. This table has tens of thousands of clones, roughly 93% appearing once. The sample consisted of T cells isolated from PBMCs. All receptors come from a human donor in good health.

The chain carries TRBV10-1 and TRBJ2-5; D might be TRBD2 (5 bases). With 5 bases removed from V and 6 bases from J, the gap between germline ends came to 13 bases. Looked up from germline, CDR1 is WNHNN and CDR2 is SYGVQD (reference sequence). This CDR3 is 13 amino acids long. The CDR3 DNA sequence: TGCGCCAGCAGTCGAGGGAATGTTCAGACCCAGTACTTC. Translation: CASSRGNVQTQYF.

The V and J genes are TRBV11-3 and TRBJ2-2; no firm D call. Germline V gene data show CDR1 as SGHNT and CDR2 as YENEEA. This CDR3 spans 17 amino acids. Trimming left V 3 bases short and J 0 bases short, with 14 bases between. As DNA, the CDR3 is TGTGCCAGCAGCTTGGATCTGATAACAGCGAACACCGGGGAGCTGTTTTTT. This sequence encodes CASSLDLITANTGELFF.

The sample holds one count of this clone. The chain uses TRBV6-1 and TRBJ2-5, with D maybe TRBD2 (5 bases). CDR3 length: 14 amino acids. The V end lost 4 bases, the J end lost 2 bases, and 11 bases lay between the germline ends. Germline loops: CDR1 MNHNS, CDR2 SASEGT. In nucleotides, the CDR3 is TGTGCCAGCAGTGCATCTTCGGGGCAAGAGACCCAGTACTTC. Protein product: CASSASSGQETQYF.

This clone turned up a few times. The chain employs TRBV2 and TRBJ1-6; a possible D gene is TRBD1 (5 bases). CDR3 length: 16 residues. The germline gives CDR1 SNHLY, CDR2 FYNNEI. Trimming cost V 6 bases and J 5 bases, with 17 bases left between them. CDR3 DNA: TGTGCCAGCAGGTTTAGTGTGACAGAAGATAATTCACCCCTCCACTTT. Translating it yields CASRFSVTEDNSPLHF. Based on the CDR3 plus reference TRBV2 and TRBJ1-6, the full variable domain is EPEVTQTPSHQVTQMGQEVILRCVPISNHLYFYWYRQILGQKVEFLVSFYNNEISEKSEIFDDQFSVERPDGSNFTLKIRSTKLEDSAMYFCASRFSVTEDNSPLHFGNGTRLTVT.

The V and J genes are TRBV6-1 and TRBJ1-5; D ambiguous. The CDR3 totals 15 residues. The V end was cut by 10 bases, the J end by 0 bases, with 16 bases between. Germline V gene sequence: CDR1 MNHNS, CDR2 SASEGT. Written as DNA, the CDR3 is TGTGCCACGGTGTTTGACTCGAATAGCAATCAGCCCCAGCATTTT. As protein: CATVFDSNSNQPQHF.

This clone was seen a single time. CDR3 in amino acids: CASSPPGVRGTDTQYF. CDR3 in DNA: TGTGCCAGCTCACCACCCGGGGTCCGCGGCACAGATACGCAGTATTTT. V gene TRBV18 combines with J gene TRBJ2-3; D is perhaps TRBD2 (5 bases). This CDR3 is 16 amino acids long. V gave up 0 bases and J gave up 1 base, with 11 bases separating them. Germline CDR1 is KGHSH and CDR2 is LQKENI.

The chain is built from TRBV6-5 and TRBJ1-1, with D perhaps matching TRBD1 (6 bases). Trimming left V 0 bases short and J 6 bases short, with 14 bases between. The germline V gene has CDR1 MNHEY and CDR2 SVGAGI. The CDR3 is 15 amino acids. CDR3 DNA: TGTGCCAGCAGTTACTCGACTCAGGGGAAGTCTGAAGCTTTCTTT. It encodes CASSYSTQGKSEAFF.

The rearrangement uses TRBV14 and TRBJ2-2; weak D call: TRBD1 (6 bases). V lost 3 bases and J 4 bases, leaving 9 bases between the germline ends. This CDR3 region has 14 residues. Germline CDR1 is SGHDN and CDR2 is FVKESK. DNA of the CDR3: TGTGCCAGCAGCCACGGACAGTTCACCGGGGAGCTGTTTTTT. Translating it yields CASSHGQFTGELFF.

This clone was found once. The CDR3, as DNA: TGTGCCAGCATCCTATCGGCGGCCAGGGGGGAAAGCTACGAGCAGTACTTC. Protein product: CASILSAARGESYEQYF. The chain employs TRBV11-2 and TRBJ2-7, with D tentatively TRBD1 (7 bases). Germline V gene lookup returns CDR1 SGHAT and CDR2 FQNNGV. CDR3 length: 17 amino acids. V was pared by 7 bases and J by 3 bases, with 25 bases between.

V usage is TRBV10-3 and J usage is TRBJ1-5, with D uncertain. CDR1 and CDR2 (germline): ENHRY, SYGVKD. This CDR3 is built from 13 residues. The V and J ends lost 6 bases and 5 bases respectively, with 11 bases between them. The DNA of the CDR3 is TGTGCCATCAGCGAGGGCCTTGATCAGCCCCAGCATTTT. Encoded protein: CAISEGLDQPQHF.

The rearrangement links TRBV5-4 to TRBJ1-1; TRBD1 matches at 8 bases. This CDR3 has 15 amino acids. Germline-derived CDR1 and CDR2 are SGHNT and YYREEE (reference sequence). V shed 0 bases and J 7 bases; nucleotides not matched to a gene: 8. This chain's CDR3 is CASSLGQGSSGEAFF. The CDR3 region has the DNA TGTGCCAGCAGCTTGGGACAGGGGAGTAGCGGTGAAGCTTTCTTT.

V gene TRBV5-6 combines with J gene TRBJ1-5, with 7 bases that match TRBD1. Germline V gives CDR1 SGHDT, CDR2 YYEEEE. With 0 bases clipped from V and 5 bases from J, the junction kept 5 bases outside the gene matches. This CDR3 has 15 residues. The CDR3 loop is CASSLGDRVDQPQHF. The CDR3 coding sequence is TGTGCCAGCAGCTTGGGTGACAGGGTAGATCAGCCCCAGCATTTT.

This CDR3 reads CASSFVWGQGNNEQFF. CDR3 nucleotide sequence: TGTGCCAGCAGTTTCGTCTGGGGACAGGGTAACAATGAGCAGTTCTTC. V and J are TRBV28 and TRBJ2-1; 9 bases align to TRBD1. With V trimmed by 3 bases and J by 5 bases, 8 bases remained unmatched. This CDR3 has 16 residues. Germline CDR1 MDHEN, CDR2 SYDVKM.

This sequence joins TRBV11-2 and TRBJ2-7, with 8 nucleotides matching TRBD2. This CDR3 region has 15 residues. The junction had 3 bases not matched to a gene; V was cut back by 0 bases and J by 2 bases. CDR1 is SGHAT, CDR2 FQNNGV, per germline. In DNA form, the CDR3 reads TGTGCCAGCAGCTTAGAGGTTAGCGGGACCTACGAGCAGTACTTC. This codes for CASSLEVSGTYEQYF.

The CDR3 coding sequence is TGTGCCAGCAGCGGGCTCCAAGAGACCCAGTACTTC. This sequence encodes CASSGLQETQYF. The rearrangement uses TRBV7-9 and TRBJ2-5; D ambiguous. Germline CDR1 is SEHNR and CDR2 is FQNEAQ (reference sequence). This CDR3 is 12 amino acids long. The V end lost 5 bases, the J end lost 1 base, and 5 bases lay between the germline ends.

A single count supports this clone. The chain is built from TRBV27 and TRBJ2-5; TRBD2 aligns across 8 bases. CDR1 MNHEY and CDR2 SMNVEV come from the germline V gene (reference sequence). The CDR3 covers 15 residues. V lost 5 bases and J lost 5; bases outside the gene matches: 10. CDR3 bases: TGTGCCAGCAGTAGAACGGGAGGGCCAAGGGAGACCCAGTACTTC. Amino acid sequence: CASSRTGGPRETQYF.

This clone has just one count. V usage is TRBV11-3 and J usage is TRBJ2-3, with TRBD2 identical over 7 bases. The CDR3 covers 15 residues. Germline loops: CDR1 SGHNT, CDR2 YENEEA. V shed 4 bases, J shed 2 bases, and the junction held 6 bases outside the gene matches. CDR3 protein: CASSSRDYPTDTQYF. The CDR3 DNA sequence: TGTGCCAGCAGCTCCCGGGACTATCCCACAGATACGCAGTATTTT.

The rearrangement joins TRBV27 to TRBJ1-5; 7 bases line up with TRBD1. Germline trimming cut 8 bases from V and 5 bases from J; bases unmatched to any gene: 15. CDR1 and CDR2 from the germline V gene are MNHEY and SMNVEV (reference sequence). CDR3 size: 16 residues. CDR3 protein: CASGSPPQGRDQPQHF. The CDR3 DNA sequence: TGTGCCAGCGGCTCACCCCCACAGGGGCGGGATCAGCCCCAGCATTTT.

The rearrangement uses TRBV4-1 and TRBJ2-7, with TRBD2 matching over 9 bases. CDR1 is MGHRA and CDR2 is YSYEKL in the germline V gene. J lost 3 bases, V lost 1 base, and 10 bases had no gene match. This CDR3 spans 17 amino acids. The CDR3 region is CASSQVRPSGRFYEQYF. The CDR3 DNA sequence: TGCGCCAGCAGCCAAGTGCGTCCGAGCGGGAGGTTCTACGAGCAGTACTTC.

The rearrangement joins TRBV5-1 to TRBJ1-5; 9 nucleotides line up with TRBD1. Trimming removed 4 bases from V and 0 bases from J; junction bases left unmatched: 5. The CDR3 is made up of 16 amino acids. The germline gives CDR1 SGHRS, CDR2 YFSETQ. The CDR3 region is CASSPGTGNSNQPQHF. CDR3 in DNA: TGCGCCAGCAGCCCAGGGACAGGGAATAGCAATCAGCCCCAGCATTTT.

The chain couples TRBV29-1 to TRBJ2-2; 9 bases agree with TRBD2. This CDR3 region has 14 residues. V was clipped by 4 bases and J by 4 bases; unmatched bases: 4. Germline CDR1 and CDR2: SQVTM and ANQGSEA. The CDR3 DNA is TGCAGCGTTGGTAGCGGGAGACTCACCGGGGAGCTGTTTTTT. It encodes CSVGSGRLTGELFF.

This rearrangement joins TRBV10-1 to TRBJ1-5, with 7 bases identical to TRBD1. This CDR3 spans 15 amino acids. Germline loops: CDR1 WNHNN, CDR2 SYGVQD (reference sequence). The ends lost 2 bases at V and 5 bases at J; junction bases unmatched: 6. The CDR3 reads CASSENDRDDQPQHF. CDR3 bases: TGCGCCAGCAGTGAGAACGACAGGGATGATCAGCCCCAGCATTTT.

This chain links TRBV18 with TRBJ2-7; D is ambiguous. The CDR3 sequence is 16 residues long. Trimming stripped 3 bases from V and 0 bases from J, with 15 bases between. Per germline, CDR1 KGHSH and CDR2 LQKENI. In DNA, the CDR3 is TGTGCCAGCTCACCTATCTCCCTCCGAGGCTCCTACGAGCAGTACTTC. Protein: CASSPISLRGSYEQYF.

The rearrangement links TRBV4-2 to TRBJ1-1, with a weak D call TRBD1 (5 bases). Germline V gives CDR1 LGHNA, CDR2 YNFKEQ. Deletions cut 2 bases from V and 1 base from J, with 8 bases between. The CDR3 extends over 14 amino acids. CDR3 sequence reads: CASSQLGQNTEAFF. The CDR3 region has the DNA TGTGCCAGCAGCCAATTAGGACAGAACACTGAAGCTTTCTTT.

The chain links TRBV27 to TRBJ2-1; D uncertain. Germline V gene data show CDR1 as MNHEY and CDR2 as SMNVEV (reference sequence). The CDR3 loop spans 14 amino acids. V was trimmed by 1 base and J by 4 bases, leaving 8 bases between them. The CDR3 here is CASSLYTDYNEQFF. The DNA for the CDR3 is TGTGCCAGCAGTTTATACACAGATTACAATGAGCAGTTCTTC.

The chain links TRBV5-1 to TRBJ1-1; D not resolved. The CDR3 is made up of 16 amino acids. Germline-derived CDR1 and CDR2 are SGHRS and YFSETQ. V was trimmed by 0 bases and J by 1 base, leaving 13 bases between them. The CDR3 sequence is CASSLGGSNGNTEAFF. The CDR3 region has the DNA TGCGCCAGCAGCTTGGGAGGCTCGAACGGGAACACTGAAGCTTTCTTT.

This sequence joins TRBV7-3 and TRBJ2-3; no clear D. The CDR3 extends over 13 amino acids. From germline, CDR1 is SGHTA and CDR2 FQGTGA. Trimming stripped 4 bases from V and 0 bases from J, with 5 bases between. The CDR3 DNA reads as TGTGCCAGCAGCTCCTCTAGCACAGATACGCAGTATTTT. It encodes CASSSSSTDTQYF.